This T cell receptor (beta chain) derives from a study of CD8+ T cells in alopecia areata. Whole-study context: Affected scalp percentage gauged treated patients' severity.

As the sequencing template, cDNA was produced by extracting RNA and reverse transcribing it. Only in-frame clones appear in the TCRdb table, and some are missing; sequencing was by immunoSEQ multiplex PCR. Of more than 100,000 clones listed, around 53% are singletons. CDR3 size: 12 residues. The treatment was: oral pan-JAK inhibitor, 5-10 mg twice daily. In alopecia areata patients, both lesional scalp punch biopsies and peripheral blood were collected. The chain has TRBV1 and TRBJ1-5. TRBV1 constitutes a pseudogene. The TCR was taken from a human donor with alopecia areata. Source: CD4+ T cells sorted from blood, taken at week 4, from a patient treated with tofacitinib. DNA for the CDR3: TGCACCAGCAGCCAAGTCGCTCAGCCCCAGCATTTT. Protein: CTSSQVAQPQHF.